Following are 13 T cell receptor beta chains from one sample sequenced in a study of control samples from healthy donors and cancer patients. Data came from immunoSEQ multiplex PCR; TCRdb stores just in-frame clones and leaves some out. The sample contains about 120,000 clones, roughly nine tenths of which appear only once. Sequencing input: blood. The receptors derive from a man in his fifties or sixties in good health.

Here the CDR3 reads CASSLQAGAYEQYF. The CDR3 DNA follows: TGCGCCAGCAGCTTGCAGGCGGGGGCCTACGAGCAGTACTTC. V is TRBV5-1 and J is TRBJ2-7, with 7 bases matching TRBD2. V shed 1 base and J 2 bases; nucleotides not matched to a gene: 3. Germline CDR1 reads SGHRS; CDR2 reads YFSETQ. The CDR3 totals 14 residues.

CDR3 loop: CASSPDFPGISTDTQYF. CDR3 sequence (DNA): TGTGCCAGCAGCCCCGACTTTCCAGGTATCTCCACAGATACGCAGTATTTT. The J gene is TRBJ2-3, the V gene TRBV9, with D hard to call. V shed 4 bases and J shed 2 bases, with 20 bases lying between them. The CDR3 is made up of 17 amino acids. Germline V gene lookup returns CDR1 SGDLS and CDR2 YYNGEE.

J is TRBJ2-5 and V is TRBV28; D call uncertain. Germline assignment: CDR1 MDHEN and CDR2 SYDVKM. Trimming shortened V by 1 base and J by 3 bases, and 9 bases separated the two germline ends. This CDR3 is built from 14 residues. The CDR3 loop reads CASSLFARKETQYF. The DNA for the CDR3 is TGTGCCAGCAGTTTATTTGCCCGGAAAGAGACCCAGTACTTC.

This clone was counted between two and nine times. This rearrangement joins TRBV19 to TRBJ2-7; 8 bases match TRBD2. From germline, CDR1 is LNHDA and CDR2 SQIVND (reference sequence). The ends lost 3 bases at V and 7 bases at J; junction bases unmatched: 11. The CDR3 totals 15 residues. CDR3 sequence reads: CASSISPISGGEQYF. CDR3 in DNA: TGTGCCAGTAGTATCAGTCCCATCTCGGGAGGGGAGCAGTACTTC.

V gene TRBV5-1 combines with J gene TRBJ1-1; TRBD1 matches at 9 bases. Losses at the gene ends were 2 bases for V and 7 bases for J; bases not matched to a gene: 9. This CDR3 has 15 residues. CDR1 is SGHRS and CDR2 is YFSETQ in the germline V gene. CDR3 protein: CASSFRDRVQGEAFF. The CDR3 nucleotides are TGCGCCAGCAGCTTCCGGGACAGGGTACAAGGTGAAGCTTTCTTT. Together with reference TRBV5-1 and TRBJ1-1, the CDR3 gives the full variable domain: KAGVTQTPRYLIKTRGQQVTLSCSPISGHRSVSWYQQTPGQGLQFLFEYFSETQRNKGNFPGRFSGRQFSNSRSEMNVSTLELGDSALYLCASSFRDRVQGEAFFGQGTRLTVV.

This clone has only one observation. This chain uses TRBV18 with TRBJ1-2, with a weak D call TRBD1 (6 bases). Germline-derived CDR1 and CDR2 are KGHSH and LQKENI. The CDR3 is made up of 15 amino acids. V shed 2 bases and J shed 3 bases, with 13 bases lying between them. The CDR3 here is CASSPSAEGDYGYTF. The DNA of the CDR3 is TGTGCCAGCTCACCATCCGCAGAGGGGGACTATGGCTACACCTTC.

The J gene is TRBJ2-1, the V gene TRBV30; D perhaps matches TRBD1 (5 bases). The germline V gene encodes CDR1 GTSNPN and CDR2 SVGIG (reference sequence). The CDR3 consists of 12 residues. Trimming removed 0 bases at V and 9 bases at J, with 9 bases between. This CDR3 reads CAWSVWGGEQFF. CDR3 nucleotides: TGTGCCTGGAGTGTATGGGGCGGTGAGCAGTTCTTC. The full variable domain, with the rest looked up from reference TRBV30 and TRBJ2-1, is SQTIHQWPATLVQPVGSPLSLECTVEGTSNPNLYWYRQAAGRGLQLLFYSVGIGQISSEVPQNLSASRPQDRQFILSSKKLLLSDSGFYLCAWSVWGGEQFFGPGTRLTVL.

In this sample, this clone turned up once. The chain has TRBV5-8 and TRBJ1-3, with no clear D. Trimming took off 0 bases at V and 0 bases at J, with 13 bases between the two ends. Per the germline V gene, CDR1 is SGHTS and CDR2 is YDEGEE. The CDR3 sequence is 17 residues long. CDR3 bases: TGTGCCAGCAGCTTGGGTGTAAGGCTCTTCTCTGGAAACACCATATATTTT. Translated, it gives CASSLGVRLFSGNTIYF.

This chain uses TRBV7-2 with TRBJ1-2, with 9 bases that match TRBD1. CDR3 size: 14 residues. Per germline, CDR1 SGHTA and CDR2 FQGNSA. The ends lost 3 bases at V and 4 bases at J; junction bases unmatched: 3. The CDR3 DNA is TGTGCCAGCAGCTTGGACAGGGGATTCTATGGCTACACCTTC. Its protein is CASSLDRGFYGYTF.

The CDR3 loop reads CASSQPDREGDTQYF. The CDR3 bases are TGTGCCAGCAGCCAACCCGACAGGGAAGGAGATACGCAGTATTTT. The chain carries TRBV3-1 (or the pseudogene TRBV3-2) and TRBJ2-3, with TRBD1 matching over 7 bases. From germline, CDR1 is LGHDT and CDR2 YNNKEL (reference sequence). The V gene end was trimmed by 2 bases and the J gene end by 5 bases; junction bases not matched to a gene: 7. The CDR3 is made up of 15 amino acids.

This rearrangement joins TRBV30 to TRBJ1-1, with D perhaps TRBD1 (5 bases). The CDR3 sequence is 15 residues long. V shed 1 base and J shed 0 bases, with 12 bases lying between them. Looked up from germline, CDR1 is GTSNPN and CDR2 is SVGIG (reference sequence). Written as DNA, the CDR3 is TGTGCCTGGAGTGATCCCCCAGGGATGAACACTGAAGCTTTCTTT. Amino acids: CAWSDPPGMNTEAFF.

This rearrangement joins TRBV11-2 to TRBJ1-1; 8 bases align to TRBD1. CDR1 is SGHAT and CDR2 is FQNNGV in the germline V gene. CDR3 length equals 14 residues. J was trimmed by 6 bases and V by 5 bases; bases with no gene match: 8. CDR3 sequence reads: CASSPSTGVAEAFF. In DNA form, the CDR3 reads TGTGCCAGCAGCCCTTCGACAGGGGTAGCTGAAGCTTTCTTT.

V gene TRBV19 combines with J gene TRBJ1-1; D not resolved. CDR3 length: 14 residues. V was cut by 1 base and J by 4 bases, with 10 bases left in between. Germline V CDR1 and CDR2: LNHDA, SQIVND (reference sequence). CDR3 region: CASSIGRTLTEAFF. The CDR3 nucleotides are TGTGCCAGTAGTATAGGCAGGACCCTCACTGAAGCTTTCTTT. The full variable domain, rest sourced from reference TRBV19 and TRBJ1-1, is DGGITQSPKYLFRKEGQNVTLSCEQNLNHDAMYWYRQDPGQGLRLIYYSQIVNDFQKGDIAEGYSVSREKKESFPLTVTSAQKNPTAFYLCASSIGRTLTEAFFGQGTRLTVV.